One TCR beta chain is described in this entry. Its target is unknown. Being one base from a much bigger clone, this may be a read error. This specimen includes other DNA sequences encoding the same CDR3. These data belong to a study of shared clonotypes between healthy human individuals. In the source study's methods: Filtering differed, since immunoSEQ gave only junction sequences and no quality scores. Produced via immunoSEQ multiplex PCR; TCRdb's table is partial and in-frame only. V and J calls and clone size follow that table, whereas D and trimming were derived from the DNA. The data hold around 340,000 clones, with 73% observed a single time. Study-level points and caveats: All-four-donor shared clonotypes had higher generation probabilities than non-shared clonotypes did. Enrolling few donors narrowed the genetic and exposure-history diversity that was represented. Depth of sequencing was expected to influence donor clonotype sharing.

V lost 9 bases, J lost 4 bases, and 15 bases lay in between. This CDR3 region has 13 residues. CDR1 and CDR2 (germline): MNHEY, SMNVEV (reference sequence). The chain uses TRBV27 and TRBJ1-2, with D possibly being TRBD1 (6 bases). The material sequenced was memory CD4+ T cells sorted from blood. Specified subset: CD45RA-negative fraction. This receptor was identified in a man aged 25 to 45 in good health. The CDR3 here is CASSNDRIYGYTF. The CDR3 region has the DNA TGTGCCAGTAGCAATGACAGGATCTATGGCTACACCTTC.